The T cell receptor (beta chain) under discussion was sequenced for a study of blood T cell repertoires in COVID-19. Study details: Specimens from acute and convalescent COVID-19 originated in the United States, Italy and Spain. Sample material is recorded as cDNA or gDNA derived from T cells, B-cell-depleted T cells, or PBMCs.

This clone was recorded once. The V gene's germline CDR1 is LNHNV and CDR2 YYDKDF (reference sequence). J gave up 0 bases and V 1 base, and 0 bases lay outside the gene matches. This CDR3 comprises 15 residues. Original processing notes: Estimation of nucleated cell counts relied on the amplification of reference gene primers. Clones were sequenced by immunoSEQ multiplex PCR, and TCRdb holds only the in-frame ones, with some missing. The V and J calls and clone size come from that table; D and trimming were worked out from the DNA. The data show roughly 87,000 clones, about 81% seen once. The sequencing sample was made of peripheral blood. This receptor was taken from a woman in her sixties or seventies with acute or convalescent COVID-19. This rearrangement joins TRBV15 to TRBJ2-5; 9 bases are shared with TRBD1. The CDR3 is CATSRGDRDQETQYF. CDR3 in DNA: TGTGCCACCAGCAGAGGGGACAGGGACCAAGAGACCCAGTACTTC.